This T cell receptor (beta chain) was observed in a study of blood T cell repertoires in COVID-19. Trimming cost V 4 bases and J 3 bases, with 10 bases left between them. Germline values: CDR1 SEHNR, CDR2 FQNEAQ (reference sequence). The CDR3 covers 14 residues. TCRdb keeps only in-frame clones here, not all; method: immunoSEQ multiplex PCR. The repertoire holds 300,000 to 350,000 clones, with approximately 87% as singletons. The rearrangement links TRBV7-9 to TRBJ1-5; D is possibly TRBD1 (5 bases). Sequencing input: peripheral blood. The TCR sequence derives from a woman in her forties or fifties with COVID-19, enrolled during active disease. The CDR3, as DNA: TGTGCCAGCAGCTCCGGGGGGACCAATCAGCCCCAGCATTTT. Its protein product is CASSSGGTNQPQHF.